A selection of T cell receptor beta chains follows, all from one sample in a study of blood T cell repertoires in COVID-19. The assay was immunoSEQ multiplex PCR, and TCRdb's table has in-frame clones only and misses some. The repertoire holds approximately 110,000 clones, with about two thirds as singletons. The specimen sequenced was peripheral blood. All receptors come from a human donor with acute or convalescent COVID-19. The donor label of this sample is uncertain. Both conserved end residues are part of each CDR3. The D gene is left open where the match is weak. Clone size is not always given. Where it is, it says once, few, many or a class for expanded clones.

CDR3nt,CDR3aa,j_gene,d_gene,abundance,v_gene
TGTGCCAGCAGTTTGTGGGACAGGGGCAATCAGCCCCAGCATTTT,CASSLWDRGNQPQHF,TRBJ1-5,TRBD1,-,TRBV7-8
TGTGCCAGCAGTAGGAGCGGGGGGTCACAGGTCCAGTACTTC,CASSRSGGSQVQYF,TRBJ2-5,TRBD2,once,TRBV9
TGTGCCAGCAGTCGGGACAGCGTCTCTGGAAACACCATATATTTT,CASSRDSVSGNTIYF,TRBJ1-3,TRBD1,-,TRBV6-4
TGTGCCAGCAGTTACTCGTTTGCAGGGTTTGGCTACACCTTC,CASSYSFAGFGYTF,TRBJ1-2,-,once,TRBV6-5
TGTGCCAGCAGCGCCAGCCGGGAGAGCTATGGCTACACCTTC,CASSASRESYGYTF,TRBJ1-2,-,-,TRBV9
TGTGCCAGCAGTTTATCCCCGACTAGTAACACCGGGGAGCTGTTTTTT,CASSLSPTSNTGELFF,TRBJ2-2,-,-,TRBV28
TGTGCCAGCAGCCGGGACAGGTCTTGGAACACCATATATTTT,CASSRDRSWNTIYF,TRBJ1-3,TRBD1,-,TRBV14
TGTGCCAGCAGCCGTCGGGATTCCCCGATAGGCCCTCAATCACCCCTCCACTTT,CASSRRDSPIGPQSPLHF,TRBJ1-6,-,-,TRBV11-2
TGTGCCAGCAGCCAAGGGACAGCAGGAGTTCTCACCTTC,CASSQGTAGVLTF,TRBJ1-2,-,-,TRBV3-1/TRBV3-2
TGCGCCAGCAGCTTGGAGGCTAGCGGGGTATACGAGCAGTACTTC,CASSLEASGVYEQYF,TRBJ2-7,TRBD2,-,TRBV5-1
TGTGCCAGCAGCCCTGGACAGGGAGGTGAAAAACTGTTTTTT,CASSPGQGGEKLFF,TRBJ1-4,TRBD1,-,TRBV7-9
TGTGCCAGCAGTGAACCTGGCCCCGGGGGCACTGAAGCTTTCTTT,CASSEPGPGGTEAFF,TRBJ1-1,-,-,TRBV25-1
TGTGCCAGCAGCTTGGGGGGGCTAGAAAACACTGAAGCTTTCTTT,CASSLGGLENTEAFF,TRBJ1-1,-,-,TRBV5-6
TGTGCCAGCTCACCAAGCGGAGGCACCGGGGAGCTGTTTTTT,CASSPSGGTGELFF,TRBJ2-2,-,-,TRBV18
TGTGCCAGCAGTCCAGGGACAGGGGGCGAAGCTTTCTTT,CASSPGTGGEAFF,TRBJ1-1,TRBD1,once,TRBV27
TGTGCCACCCGACAGGGCCACTATGGCTACACCTTC,CATRQGHYGYTF,TRBJ1-2,TRBD1,many,TRBV19
TGCGCCAGCAGCCGGACAGGAAGCAATCAGCCCCAGCATTTT,CASSRTGSNQPQHF,TRBJ1-5,TRBD1,-,TRBV5-1
TGTGCCAGCAGCTTAGCGCCCCCCAGGGCCCCCCACCCTGAAGCTTTCTTT,CASSLAPPRAPHPEAFF,TRBJ1-1,-,-,TRBV7-9
TGTGCCAGCAGTTCCAACCAGGGGAACTATGGCTACACCTTC,CASSSNQGNYGYTF,TRBJ1-2,-,-,TRBV6-5
TGTGCCAGCAGCCCAAGACAGGGTCCAAACACCATATATTTT,CASSPRQGPNTIYF,TRBJ1-3,TRBD1,few,TRBV7-2
TGCGCCAGCAGGACCCTTAGACAGGCTAACACCGGGGAGCTGTTTTTT,CASRTLRQANTGELFF,TRBJ2-2,-,-,TRBV10-2
TGTGCCAGCAGCCTGGGGCTAGCGGGGGAATCTAAGCAGTATTTT,CASSLGLAGESKQYF,TRBJ2-3,TRBD2,-,TRBV27
TGTGCCAGCAGCGTAGACTCGGCAACTAATGAAAAACTGTTTTTT,CASSVDSATNEKLFF,TRBJ1-4,-,-,TRBV9
TGTGCCAGCAGTCCACCGGGACAGGGGCCCGAGCAGTACTTC,CASSPPGQGPEQYF,TRBJ2-7,TRBD1,-,TRBV2
TGCGCCAGCAGCGCGGGACAGAACTATGGCTACACCTTC,CASSAGQNYGYTF,TRBJ1-2,TRBD1,-,TRBV5-1
TGTGCCAGCAGTTTAGGGGTGAGGTATGGCTACACCTTC,CASSLGVRYGYTF,TRBJ1-2,-,-,TRBV12-3/TRBV12-4
TGTGCCAGCAGTACAGACAGCCTCTATGGCTACACCTTC,CASSTDSLYGYTF,TRBJ1-2,-,-,TRBV27
TGTGCCAGCAGCTTGGGGCAAGGCTTCTATAATTCACCCCTCCACTTT,CASSLGQGFYNSPLHF,TRBJ1-6,-,many,TRBV7-9
TGTGCCAGCAGTCCTTCCCGGGACAGGGGGGAAAAACTGTTTTTT,CASSPSRDRGEKLFF,TRBJ1-4,TRBD1,-,TRBV13
TGTGCCAGCAGCCTCTACAGTATCTTCAAGGGGGAGAACACTGAAGCTTTCTTT,CASSLYSIFKGENTEAFF,TRBJ1-1,-,-,TRBV7-9
TGCGCCAGCAGCTGGGCGGGGGGGAACACTGAAGCTTTCTTT,CASSWAGGNTEAFF,TRBJ1-1,-,-,TRBV5-1
TGCGCCAGCAGCTCGCTGGCGAGCGATATTCAAGAGACCCAGTACTTC,CASSSLASDIQETQYF,TRBJ2-5,-,-,TRBV5-1
TGCGCCAGCAGCCCGCGGACAGGAGATTCGAGGGGCTACACCTTC,CASSPRTGDSRGYTF,TRBJ1-2,TRBD1,few,TRBV5-1
TGTGCCAGTAGTCCTACACAGGGAAATTCACCCCTCCACTTT,CASSPTQGNSPLHF,TRBJ1-6,-,-,TRBV19
TGTGCCAGCAAGGGACAGCCGAACACTGAAGCTTTCTTT,CASKGQPNTEAFF,TRBJ1-1,TRBD1,few,TRBV7-6
TGTGCCAGCAGCCTGAACAGCGGCTATGGCTACACCTTC,CASSLNSGYGYTF,TRBJ1-2,-,-,TRBV6-5
TGTGCCAGCAGCTTAACAGGGGGCAGGACCCAGTACTTC,CASSLTGGRTQYF,TRBJ2-5,TRBD1,few,TRBV7-8